A single sample is the source of the 16 T cell receptor beta chains below, sequenced in a study of T cell changes during pregnancy in multiple sclerosis. Here immunoSEQ multiplex PCR was the method, and the copy in TCRdb shows in-frame clones only, minus some. This sample has about 80,000 clones; nearly 95% occur once, and the top ten carry 0.8% to 1%. The specimen was peripheral blood, collected in the second trimester of pregnancy. The source of these receptors is a female donor in good health, enrolled as a control in a pregnancy study.

The rearrangement uses TRBV28 and TRBJ1-2, with TRBD1 matching over 7 bases. The CDR3 is made up of 18 amino acids. Per the germline V gene, CDR1 is MDHEN and CDR2 is SYDVKM. After removal of 4 bases from V and 0 bases from J, the junction contained 14 bases not matched to a gene. The CDR3 coding sequence is TGTGCCAGCAGTTCCCAGCGGGAGGGGGCTTCAGCTAACTATGGCTACACCTTC. This gives the protein CASSSQREGASANYGYTF.

This rearrangement joins TRBV2 to TRBJ2-1; 10 bases map to TRBD2. The CDR3 has 13 amino acids. Germline CDR1 reads SNHLY; CDR2 reads FYNNEI. V shed 6 bases, J shed 12 bases, and the junction held 8 bases outside the gene matches. The CDR3 region is CASRNLAGEWQFF. The CDR3 nucleotides are TGTGCCAGCAGGAATCTAGCGGGAGAATGGCAGTTCTTC.

Written as DNA, the CDR3 is TGTGCCAGCAGCCCCTTCGGGACAGGGTCAGATACGCAGTATTTT. Translating it yields CASSPFGTGSDTQYF. V is TRBV5-6 and J is TRBJ2-3, with 9 bases that match TRBD1. The CDR3 consists of 15 residues. Germline V gives CDR1 SGHDT, CDR2 YYEEEE. Losses at the gene ends were 4 bases for V and 4 bases for J; bases not matched to a gene: 7.

V is TRBV9 and J is TRBJ2-2, with 9 positions matching TRBD1. This CDR3 is built from 15 residues. The ends lost 4 bases at V and 6 bases at J; junction bases unmatched: 7. CDR1 is SGDLS, CDR2 YYNGEE, per germline. CDR3 region: CASSLRTGVAGELFF. The CDR3 nucleotides are TGTGCCAGCAGCCTCCGGACAGGGGTGGCCGGGGAGCTGTTTTTT.

This rearrangement joins TRBV19 to TRBJ2-2; TRBD2 matches at 10 bases. The CDR3 is 13 residues long. The V gene end was trimmed by 6 bases and the J gene end by 8 bases; junction bases not matched to a gene: 3. Germline CDR1 reads LNHDA; CDR2 reads SQIVND (reference sequence). DNA of the CDR3: TGTGCCAGTAGCTTACTAGCGGGAGGGGAGCTGTTTTTT. It specifies CASSLLAGGELFF.

This chain joins TRBV2 and TRBJ2-7; 9 nucleotides line up with TRBD2. Per the germline V gene, CDR1 is SNHLY and CDR2 is FYNNEI. The CDR3 is made up of 14 amino acids. Unmatched junction bases numbered 6, after V lost 7 bases and J lost 2 bases. CDR3 DNA sequence: TGTGCCAGCACGGGTAGCGGGAGTCCCTACGAGCAGTACTTC. Translated, it gives CASTGSGSPYEQYF. Filled out from reference TRBV2 and TRBJ2-7, the complete variable domain reads EPEVTQTPSHQVTQMGQEVILRCVPISNHLYFYWYRQILGQKVEFLVSFYNNEISEKSEIFDDQFSVERPDGSNFTLKIRSTKLEDSAMYFCASTGSGSPYEQYFGPGTRLTVT.

The chain recombines TRBV19 with TRBJ2-7; weak D call: TRBD1 (6 bases). Between the trimmed V and J ends, which lost 5 bases and 7 bases, there was a span of 18 bases. Germline CDR1 and CDR2: LNHDA and SQIVND (reference sequence). The CDR3 runs 14 residues. DNA of the CDR3: TGTGCCAGTAGTCCATGGACAGCCGAATTTGAGCAGTACTTC. The encoded protein is CASSPWTAEFEQYF.

This clone was detected once. The chain carries TRBV21-1 and TRBJ2-7; the table's D call of TRBD1 was not tested on the DNA. TRBV21-1 is designated a pseudogene. The CDR3 is 14 residues long. CDR3 nucleotides: TGTGCCAGCCGCACAGGGAACCCTTCCTACGAGCAGTACTTC. Translating gives CASRTGNPSYEQYF.

The chain employs TRBV28 and TRBJ2-2; TRBD2 aligns across 12 bases. Germline V gene data show CDR1 as MDHEN and CDR2 as SYDVKM. V shed 5 bases and J 5 bases; nucleotides not matched to a gene: 0. The CDR3 runs to 14 residues. This CDR3 is CASSTSGRTGELFF. CDR3 sequence (DNA): TGTGCCAGCAGTACTAGCGGGAGGACCGGGGAGCTGTTTTTT.

The CDR3 bases are TGTGCCAGCAGCCCGACAGGGGGAGAGACCCAGTACTTC. Translating gives CASSPTGGETQYF. This chain connects TRBV2 to TRBJ2-5; 9 bases map to TRBD1. The germline V gene encodes CDR1 SNHLY and CDR2 FYNNEI. The CDR3 spans 13 residues. With V trimmed by 6 bases and J by 4 bases, 3 bases remained unmatched.

The V gene is TRBV7-9, the J gene TRBJ2-1; the D gene is possibly TRBD2 (6 bases). This CDR3 has 14 residues. Per the germline V gene, CDR1 is SEHNR and CDR2 is FQNEAQ (reference sequence). Trimming cost V 1 base and J 7 bases, with 11 bases left between them. CDR3 coding DNA: TGTGCCAGCAGCTTAGTGGGACGGGAGAATGAGCAGTTCTTC. It is translated as CASSLVGRENEQFF.

V and J are TRBV7-2 and TRBJ1-5, with 7 positions matching TRBD1. Trimming at V came to 3 bases and at J to 5 bases, leaving 7 bases not matched to a gene. CDR3 size: 15 residues. Germline V gene data show CDR1 as SGHTA and CDR2 as FQGNSA. The CDR3 sequence is CASSFYRGGDQPQHF. The CDR3, as DNA: TGTGCCAGCAGCTTCTACAGGGGTGGGGATCAGCCCCAGCATTTT.

CDR3 bases: TGTGCCAGCAGTTTGACAGGAAACTATGGCTACACCTTC. Translated, it gives CASSLTGNYGYTF. The gene calls are TRBV27 and TRBJ1-2; a weak D match, TRBD1 (6 bases). Germline CDR1 MNHEY, CDR2 SMNVEV (reference sequence). Trimming left V 3 bases short and J 2 bases short, with 7 bases between. The CDR3 is made up of 13 amino acids.

In this sample, this clone turned up once. The rearrangement uses TRBV5-1 and TRBJ2-2; D gene ambiguous. The V end lost 0 bases, the J end lost 5 bases, and 5 bases lay between the germline ends. The CDR3 extends over 13 amino acids. The V gene's germline CDR1 is SGHRS and CDR2 YFSETQ. CDR3: CASSLAVTGELFF. CDR3 in DNA: TGCGCCAGCAGCTTGGCCGTTACCGGGGAGCTGTTTTTT.

In its sample, this clone was seen once. V usage is TRBV28 and J usage is TRBJ1-2; 7 bases fit TRBD1. After removal of 5 bases from V and 6 bases from J, the junction contained 9 bases not matched to a gene. The CDR3 has 14 amino acids. Germline V CDR1 and CDR2: MDHEN, SYDVKM. Here the CDR3 DNA reads TGTGCCAGCAGTCCATTCTCCGGGACAGATGGCTACACCTTC. It specifies CASSPFSGTDGYTF.

The chain joins TRBV7-8 to TRBJ2-4, with 8 nucleotides matching TRBD1. This CDR3 is 15 amino acids long. Losses at the gene ends were 5 bases for V and 0 bases for J; bases not matched to a gene: 3. Germline lookup yields CDR1 SGHVS and CDR2 FQNEAQ. The CDR3 DNA is TGTGCCAGCAGCCCAGGACAGGGAGCCAAAAACATTCAGTACTTC. It is translated as CASSPGQGAKNIQYF.